These 22 T cell receptor beta chains came from one sample sequenced in a study of beta chain features in type 1 diabetes. The entirety of the isolated RNA underwent reverse transcription, so expressed TCRB transcripts were sequenced. Some clones are missing from TCRdb's copy, which holds only in-frame ones; the method was immunoSEQ multiplex PCR. The table includes 130,000 to 150,000 clones, less than 8.5% detected once. The specimen was central memory CD4+ T cells from blood. Receptor source: a woman aged 25 to 45 in good health.

This clone appeared a few times. V is TRBV28 and J is TRBJ2-7, with a weak D call TRBD1 (5 bases). The V gene's germline CDR1 is MDHEN and CDR2 SYDVKM. The CDR3 loop spans 11 amino acids. The ends were cut back, 7 bases at V and 6 bases at J, with 10 bases in the middle. The CDR3: CASTLRGEQYF. CDR3 DNA sequence: TGTGCCAGCACTCTAAGGGGCGAGCAGTACTTC.

Many counts were recorded for this clone. The chain employs TRBV29-1 and TRBJ2-7; no clear D. There are 11 residues in the CDR3. Per the germline V gene, CDR1 is SQVTM and CDR2 is ANQGSEA. V was trimmed by 4 bases and J by 2 bases, leaving 6 bases between them. As DNA, the CDR3 is TGCAGCGTTGGGCTTACCTACGAGCAGTACTTC. Protein sequence: CSVGLTYEQYF.

The sample holds many counts of this clone. The chain uses TRBV29-1 and TRBJ1-3; D call uncertain. Trimming left V 6 bases short and J 3 bases short, with 9 bases between. The length of the CDR3 is 12 residues. Germline CDR1 is SQVTM and CDR2 is ANQGSEA. The CDR3 loop reads CSVPNDGNTIYF. The CDR3 DNA reads TGCAGCGTCCCTAACGATGGAAACACCATATATTTT.

The chain combines TRBV5-6 with TRBJ2-1; 9 bases are shared with TRBD2. Germline V gene data show CDR1 as SGHDT and CDR2 as YYEEEE. The junction had 12 bases not matched to a gene; V was cut back by 5 bases and J by 6 bases. The CDR3 has 16 residues. The CDR3 bases are TGTGCCAGCAGTCCTGGAGGCGGGACTAGCTTCAATGAGCAGTTCTTC. This gives the protein CASSPGGGTSFNEQFF.

The sample holds a few counts of this clone. The chain is built from TRBV11-3 and TRBJ2-5; 8 positions match TRBD2. Germline values: CDR1 SGHNT, CDR2 YENEEA. CDR3 length: 13 amino acids. Losses at the gene ends were 6 bases for V and 2 bases for J; bases not matched to a gene: 2. The CDR3 reads CASSGTRQETQYF. The CDR3 nucleotides are TGTGCCAGCAGTGGGACTAGGCAAGAGACCCAGTACTTC. The whole variable domain, filled in from reference TRBV11-3 and TRBJ2-5, reads EAGVVQSPRYKIIEKKQPVAFWCNPISGHNTLYWYLQNLGQGPELLIRYENEEAVDDSQLPKDRFSAERLKGVDSTLKIQPAELGDSAVYLCASSGTRQETQYFGPGTRLLVL.

Ten or more counts support this clone. The V gene is TRBV29-1, the J gene TRBJ2-7, with TRBD1 identical over 7 bases. V shed 4 bases and J 2 bases; nucleotides not matched to a gene: 8. CDR1 is SQVTM, CDR2 ANQGSEA, per germline. The CDR3 sequence is 14 residues long. This CDR3 is CSVARQGDPYEQYF. CDR3 nucleotides: TGCAGCGTTGCGAGACAGGGTGACCCCTACGAGCAGTACTTC.

The chain has TRBV28 and TRBJ2-5; the D is unclear. The V gene's germline CDR1 is MDHEN and CDR2 SYDVKM. Between the trimmed V and J ends, which lost 3 bases and 3 bases, there was a span of 8 bases. The CDR3 has 13 residues. CDR3 amino acids: CASSFYMEETQYF. CDR3 DNA sequence: TGTGCCAGCAGTTTTTACATGGAAGAGACCCAGTACTTC. Full variable domain (remainder filled in from reference TRBV28 and TRBJ2-5): DVKVTQSSRYLVKRTGEKVFLECVQDMDHENMFWYRQDPGLGLRLIYFSYDVKMKEKGDIPEGYSVSREKKERFSLILESASTNQTSMYLCASSFYMEETQYFGPGTRLLVL.

This clone was recorded at least ten times. This sequence joins TRBV29-1 and TRBJ2-3, with TRBD1 as a possible D gene (5 bases). Germline-derived CDR1 and CDR2 are SQVTM and ANQGSEA. This CDR3 has 14 amino acids. The V gene lost 7 bases and the J gene lost 2 bases, with 16 bases spanning the gap. CDR3 bases: TGCAGCGCCCCATTGACAGACCTCACAGATACGCAGTATTTT. Translating it yields CSAPLTDLTDTQYF.

This clone occurred many times. V and J are TRBV5-1 and TRBJ2-1, with TRBD2 matching over 9 bases. Germline lookup yields CDR1 SGHRS and CDR2 YFSETQ. The trim removed 4 bases at V and 9 bases at J, leaving 11 bases unmatched. This CDR3 is 15 amino acids long. The CDR3 protein is CASSAGGPHLGEQFF. DNA for the CDR3: TGCGCCAGCAGCGCGGGAGGGCCTCATCTGGGTGAGCAGTTCTTC.

This clone was seen more than once but under ten times. This chain links TRBV4-2 with TRBJ2-7, with D perhaps matching TRBD1 (6 bases). CDR3 size: 13 residues. Germline V gives CDR1 LGHNA, CDR2 YNFKEQ. Trimming removed 8 bases at V and 4 bases at J, with 15 bases between. The CDR3 reads CASADSVDYEQYF. The CDR3 DNA reads TGTGCCAGCGCGGACAGCGTAGATTACGAGCAGTACTTC.

This clone has only a few counts. The chain employs TRBV11-2 and TRBJ2-2; TRBD1 matches at 7 bases. This CDR3 region has 14 residues. Germline CDR1 and CDR2: SGHAT and FQNNGV. Trimming removed 1 base from V and 7 bases from J; junction bases left unmatched: 3. Written as DNA, the CDR3 is TGTGCCAGCAGCTTAGTTTCAGGGGGCGGGGAGCTGTTTTTT. Amino acids: CASSLVSGGGELFF.

This clone has a handful of counts. The CDR3 reads CASSLETSGRDQETQYF. DNA of the CDR3: TGTGCCAGCAGCTTGGAAACTAGCGGGAGAGACCAAGAGACCCAGTACTTC. The chain has TRBV7-9 and TRBJ2-5; 11 bases line up with TRBD2. The trim removed 3 bases at V and 0 bases at J, leaving 6 bases unmatched. The CDR3 is 17 amino acids. The V gene's germline CDR1 is SEHNR and CDR2 FQNEAQ (reference sequence).

In this sample, this clone turned up a few times. The rearrangement uses TRBV25-1 and TRBJ2-5, with 11 bases matching TRBD2. The germline gives CDR1 MGHDK, CDR2 SYGVNS. The CDR3 totals 15 residues. V was clipped by 7 bases and J by 4 bases; unmatched bases: 8. CDR3 DNA sequence: TGTGCCAGCAAAACGCTAGCGGGAGGAGGAGAGACCCAGTACTTC. It yields the protein CASKTLAGGGETQYF.

The CDR3 sequence is CASSLSWATNIQYF. The CDR3 nucleotides are TGTGCCAGCAGTTTATCGTGGGCGACAAACATTCAGTACTTC. This chain joins TRBV28 and TRBJ2-4; D is unresolved. The CDR3 is made up of 14 amino acids. The germline V gene has CDR1 MDHEN and CDR2 SYDVKM. Between the trimmed V and J ends, which lost 1 base and 6 bases, there was a span of 10 bases. The full variable domain, rest sourced from reference TRBV28 and TRBJ2-4, is DVKVTQSSRYLVKRTGEKVFLECVQDMDHENMFWYRQDPGLGLRLIYFSYDVKMKEKGDIPEGYSVSREKKERFSLILESASTNQTSMYLCASSLSWATNIQYFGAGTRLSVL.

The chain is built from TRBV7-2 and TRBJ2-7; the D gene is possibly TRBD1 (7 bases). The V gene lost 4 bases and the J gene lost 4 bases, with 17 bases spanning the gap. The CDR3 consists of 15 residues. In germline, CDR1 is SGHTA, CDR2 FQGNSA. The chain's CDR3 is CASSSARGTSYEQYF. For the CDR3, the DNA is TGTGCCAGCAGCTCCGCCAGGGGGACTTCATACGAGCAGTACTTC.

The CDR3 region is CSVGGDSGWGQFF. CDR3 nucleotide sequence: TGCAGCGTTGGGGGGGACAGCGGTTGGGGGCAGTTCTTC. The chain couples TRBV29-1 to TRBJ2-1; the D gene is possibly TRBD1 (7 bases). V lost 4 bases and J lost 12, with 19 bases in between. There are 13 residues in the CDR3. Germline-derived CDR1 and CDR2 are SQVTM and ANQGSEA.

The genes are TRBV6-5 and TRBJ2-7; TRBD1 might be the D (6 bases). Germline assignment: CDR1 MNHEY and CDR2 SVGAGI. V dropped 1 base and J dropped 5 bases, with 15 bases sitting between them. The CDR3 spans 15 residues. CDR3 sequence: CASSYLGHRFHEQYF. The CDR3 bases are TGTGCCAGCAGTTACTTGGGACACCGTTTCCACGAGCAGTACTTC.

J is TRBJ2-7 and V is TRBV7-2; D remains ambiguous. The CDR3 is made up of 12 amino acids. The V gene lost 5 bases and the J gene lost 2 bases, with 7 bases spanning the gap. Germline lookup yields CDR1 SGHTA and CDR2 FQGNSA. CDR3 residues: CASSRSAYEQYF. CDR3 nucleotides: TGTGCCAGCAGCCGGAGCGCCTACGAGCAGTACTTC.

This clone was seen ten or more times. The genes are TRBV29-1 and TRBJ2-3; a weak D match, TRBD1 (5 bases). V was trimmed by 0 bases and J by 4 bases, leaving 11 bases between them. Germline values: CDR1 SQVTM, CDR2 ANQGSEA. The CDR3 is 14 amino acids. CDR3 nucleotide sequence: TGCAGCGTTGAAGATCCGCAGGGATCAGATACGCAGTATTTT. It is translated as CSVEDPQGSDTQYF.

This clone was found a few times. V and J are TRBV7-2 and TRBJ1-2, with 8 bases aligning to TRBD1. CDR1 is SGHTA, CDR2 FQGNSA, per germline. V was clipped by 2 bases and J by 8 bases; unmatched bases: 7. The CDR3 has 14 amino acids. The CDR3 reads CASSLSGTGGGYTF. The CDR3 DNA sequence: TGTGCCAGCAGCTTAAGCGGGACAGGCGGAGGCTACACCTTC.

This clone was observed a few times. The gene calls are TRBV7-2 and TRBJ2-3; 9 bases are shared with TRBD2. Germline lookup yields CDR1 SGHTA and CDR2 FQGNSA. The J segment lost 2 bases and the V segment lost 8 bases, leaving 11 bases of the junction unmatched. The CDR3 is 16 residues long. CDR3 sequence reads: CASGYTAGGITDTQYF. The DNA of the CDR3 is TGTGCCAGCGGCTATACAGCGGGAGGTATCACAGATACGCAGTATTTT. Using reference TRBV7-2 and TRBJ2-3 for the parts outside the CDR3, the full variable domain is GAGVSQSPSNKVTEKGKDVELRCDPISGHTALYWYRQSLGQGLEFLIYFQGNSAPDKSGLPSDRFSAERTGGSVSTLTIQRTQQEDSAVYLCASGYTAGGITDTQYFGPGTRLTVL.

Only a few counts were recorded for this clone. The gene calls are TRBV4-3 and TRBJ2-6; D is ambiguous. Trimming removed 4 bases at V and 0 bases at J, with 22 bases between. The germline CDR1 and CDR2 sequences are LGHNA and YSLEER. CDR3 length equals 20 residues. As DNA, the CDR3 is TGCGCCAGCAGCCCCCGCCCACCAGGCAACCTAAACTCTGGGGCCAACGTCCTGACTTTC. Its translation: CASSPRPPGNLNSGANVLTF.